Listed below are T cell receptor beta chains from one sample, sequenced in a study of control samples from healthy donors and cancer patients. Libraries were prepared by immunoSEQ multiplex PCR; TCRdb keeps only in-frame clonotypes and omits some of them. The table has about 77,000 clones, roughly 92% seen once. The sample consisted of blood. These receptors were taken from a woman aged 55 to 70 in good health. Both conserved end residues are part of each CDR3. The D gene is left open where the match is weak. For some rows the clone size is stated as once, few or many, or as a class when expanded; others skip it.

D gene,clone size,J gene,V gene,CDR3 DNA,CDR3 protein
NA,NA,TRBJ2-5,TRBV6-6,TGTGCCAGCAGTGACCGGACTCGTTGGGAGACCCAGTACTTC,CASSDRTRWETQYF
TRBD1,medium-sized,TRBJ2-5,TRBV10-3,TGTGCCATCAGTGAGCCCGGGACAGGGGATGAAGAGACCCAGTACTTC,CAISEPGTGDEETQYF
TRBD2,NA,TRBJ2-3,TRBV5-1,TGCGCCAGCAGCTTGAGTAAGCGGGAGGGGGCAGATACGCAGTATTTT,CASSLSKREGADTQYF
NA,NA,TRBJ2-2,TRBV7-2,TGTGCCAGCAGCTTTAGTAACACCGGGGAGCTGTTTTTT,CASSFSNTGELFF
NA,NA,TRBJ2-1,TRBV6-5,TGTGCCAGCAGCAAAGGGGGTGGTGAGCAGTTCTTC,CASSKGGGEQFF
NA,NA,TRBJ2-3,TRBV4-1,TGCGCCAGCAGCCAAGGTAACGGTGCTAGCACAGATACGCAGTATTTT,CASSQGNGASTDTQYF
NA,NA,TRBJ1-1,TRBV5-1,TGCGCCAGCAGCAGCGGTTGGGGTTCTGAAGCCTTCTTT,CASSSGWGSEAFF
NA,NA,TRBJ2-1,TRBV5-5,TGTGCCAGCAGCTTGGCCGTCGCAGGGGTCCATAATGAGCAGTTCTTC,CASSLAVAGVHNEQFF
TRBD1,NA,TRBJ1-2,TRBV9,TGTGCCAGCAGCGCCATCTCACAGGGGTACTACACCTTC,CASSAISQGYYTF
NA,NA,TRBJ1-5,TRBV5-6,TGTGCCAGCCAACTGGGGGGGGTTGCCCGATATAGCAATCAGCCCCAGCATTTT,CASQLGGVARYSNQPQHF
NA,NA,TRBJ1-6,TRBV6-5,TGTGCCAGCAGCCAATCCACCCGGGCAGTTTCACCCCTCCACTTT,CASSQSTRAVSPLHF
NA,NA,TRBJ1-4,TRBV7-9,TGTGCCAGCAGCTTAGACGGGAATAATGAAAAACTGTTTTTT,CASSLDGNNEKLFF
TRBD1,once,TRBJ1-2,TRBV13,TGTGCCAGCAGCTTAATGCAGACAGGGGCCACGAACTATGGCTACACCTTC,CASSLMQTGATNYGYTF
TRBD1,NA,TRBJ1-4,TRBV30,TGTGCCTGGAGTGTTACGGGACAGGATGAAAAACTGTTTTTT,CAWSVTGQDEKLFF
NA,NA,TRBJ1-4,TRBV27,TGTGCCAGCAGTTTGACAGCAACTAATGAAAAACTGTTTTTT,CASSLTATNEKLFF
NA,once,TRBJ2-5,TRBV10-3,TGTGCCATCAGTGAGAGGTTAGCCGGCGAGACCCAGTACTTC,CAISERLAGETQYF
NA,NA,TRBJ1-2,TRBV15,TGTGCCACCAGCAACTTACATAACTATGGCTACACCTTC,CATSNLHNYGYTF
NA,NA,TRBJ1-5,TRBV30,TGTGCCTGGAGCTATGCCGGGACACCTCTAGAGCAGCCCCAGCATTTT,CAWSYAGTPLEQPQHF
NA,NA,TRBJ1-2,TRBV5-1,TGCGCCAGCAGCCCTGAGGGGGGGAGAGGCTACACCTTC,CASSPEGGRGYTF
NA,NA,TRBJ2-1,TRBV11-2,TGTGCCAGCAGCACCACCCCCGGGACTGGCTACAATGAGCAGTTCTTC,CASSTTPGTGYNEQFF
NA,NA,TRBJ2-1,TRBV29-1,TGCAGCGTTGAAAGAGGGTTCGGGAGCTCCTACAATGAGCAGTTCTTC,CSVERGFGSSYNEQFF
NA,NA,TRBJ1-2,TRBV2,TGTGCCAGCAGTGAAGAATCAAGCGTCTATGGCTACACCTTC,CASSEESSVYGYTF
NA,NA,TRBJ1-5,TRBV28,TGTGCCAGCAGTTCCCCCTTCGATCCTGAAGGGGTCAGGGAGCCCCAGCATTTT,CASSSPFDPEGVREPQHF
TRBD1,NA,TRBJ1-1,TRBV28,TGTGCCAGCGGACTTGAGGACAGGGAGGGCACTGAAGCTTTCTTT,CASGLEDREGTEAFF
NA,once,TRBJ2-1,TRBV19,TGTGCCAGTAGTATTCTAGCAAACTCCTACAATGAGCAGTTCTTC,CASSILANSYNEQFF
NA,NA,TRBJ2-7,TRBV5-1,TGCGCCAGCAGCGATTCTAACTGGGACGAGCAGTACTTC,CASSDSNWDEQYF
NA,once,TRBJ1-2,TRBV19,TGTGCCAGTAGTATCGGACAGACCTCTGGCTACACCTTC,CASSIGQTSGYTF
NA,NA,TRBJ1-2,TRBV30,TGTGCCTGGAATTTAGGGGGATCCTATGGCTACACCTTC,CAWNLGGSYGYTF
NA,NA,TRBJ1-6,TRBV18,TGTGCCAGCTCAAGCGAAAGGGTACCTAATTCACCCCTCCACTTT,CASSSERVPNSPLHF
NA,once,TRBJ1-1,TRBV5-1,TGCGCCAGCAGCTGGACAGAGAACACTGAAGCTTTCTTT,CASSWTENTEAFF
TRBD2,NA,TRBJ2-7,TRBV18,TGTGCCAGCTCATACCGGGGGGGCAGCGCCTACGAGCAGTACTTC,CASSYRGGSAYEQYF
NA,NA,TRBJ1-1,TRBV5-4,TGTGCCAGCAGCAAAACGGGGGTGAACACTGAAGCTTTCTTT,CASSKTGVNTEAFF
NA,NA,TRBJ1-2,TRBV28,TGTGCCAGCAGTTTCTCAGGGATCGGCTATGGCTACACCTTC,CASSFSGIGYGYTF
NA,NA,TRBJ2-7,TRBV7-9,TGTGCCAGCAGCTTAGGGTACGGGAGTAAAAGCGAGCAGTACTTC,CASSLGYGSKSEQYF
NA,NA,TRBJ1-6,TRBV19,TGTGCCAGTCTTAGTCTCGGGGAAGGAAATTCACCCCTCCACTTT,CASLSLGEGNSPLHF
NA,NA,TRBJ2-5,TRBV11-2,TGTGCCAGCAGCTACCTACGGGTCCGTACTCAAGAGACCCAGTACTTC,CASSYLRVRTQETQYF